This T cell receptor beta chain is from a study of identical twins. General observations from the study: Twins' excess sharing was less marked for out-of-frame beta sequences.

The donors were all healthy and Caucasian. V was cut by 6 bases and J by 7 bases, with 12 bases left in between. The CDR3 is 13 amino acids. CDR1 is KGHSH and CDR2 is LQKENI in the germline V gene. Template switching (which added a universal primer site) was used, and cDNA carried unique molecular identifiers. In TCRdb, the 5' RACE reads were re-called with MiXCR into one record per CDR3 protein. This table holds more than 1.5 million distinct CDR3 sequences, around a third found once. Regarding this clonotype: What it binds is unknown.

Sequenced input: cord blood. V usage is TRBV18 and J usage is TRBJ1-4; no clear D. The sequence derives from a newborn girl in good health. This CDR3 reads CASSPRSVEKLFF. CDR3 bases: TGTGCCAGCTCCCCTCGAAGCGTTGAAAAACTGTTTTTT.